These 15 T cell receptor beta chains originate from one sample sequenced in a study of sequential checkpoint blockade in melanoma. Here immunoSEQ multiplex PCR was the method, and the copy in TCRdb shows in-frame clones only, minus some. This sample has 5,000 to 8,000 clones; about a fifth occur once, and the top ten carry about 16%. Indicated treatment: randomized to nivolumab then ipilimumab (arm A) or the reverse (arm B). Material: tumor tissue (inferred from file names), obtained from a patient given nivolumab and ipilimumab in sequence. The receptors derive from a human donor with melanoma.

This rearrangement joins TRBV15 to TRBJ1-4; D unresolved. This CDR3 has 16 amino acids. The V gene's germline CDR1 is LNHNV and CDR2 YYDKDF (reference sequence). Trimming shortened V by 0 bases and J by 8 bases, and 16 bases separated the two germline ends. The CDR3 sequence is CATSRDRHNRVEKLFF. Written as DNA, the CDR3 is TGTGCCACCAGCAGAGATAGGCACAATCGGGTCGAAAAACTGTTTTTT.

Relative to its sample, this clone is medium-sized. Here the CDR3 DNA reads TGTGCCAGCAGTTACTCGAAAACATGGGACACTGAAGCTTTCTTT. Translation: CASSYSKTWDTEAFF. This chain joins TRBV6-8 and TRBJ1-1, with no clear D. The V end lost 0 bases, the J end lost 3 bases, and 11 bases lay between the germline ends. The CDR3 is 15 amino acids. CDR1 MNHGY and CDR2 SAAAGT come from the germline V gene.

In this sample, this clone turned up many times. J is TRBJ2-3 and V is TRBV7-5; the table's D call of TRBD2 was not tested on the DNA. TRBV7-5 is designated a pseudogene. CDR3 length equals 16 residues. In DNA form, the CDR3 reads TGTGCCAGCAGCACGACTAGCGGGGGGATCACAGATACGCAGTATTTT. It translates to CASSTTSGGITDTQYF.

The chain links TRBV6-8 to TRBJ1-2; 8 bases are shared with TRBD1. CDR3 length equals 15 residues. Germline V CDR1 and CDR2: MNHGY, SAAAGT. The V and J ends lost 4 bases and 8 bases, in that order; junction bases with no gene match: 12. The DNA of the CDR3 is TGTGCCAGCAGTTCCCGAACAGGGGGGGAACACGGCTACACCTTC. This codes for CASSSRTGGEHGYTF.

The V and J genes are TRBV11-3 and TRBJ1-1, with TRBD1 matching over 10 bases. The CDR3 loop spans 15 amino acids. The ends lost 5 bases at V and 3 bases at J; junction bases unmatched: 6. Looked up from germline, CDR1 is SGHNT and CDR2 is YENEEA. The CDR3: CASSPTGGEDTEAFF. The CDR3 DNA sequence: TGTGCCAGCAGCCCGACAGGGGGCGAAGACACTGAAGCTTTCTTT.

The rearrangement links TRBV9 to TRBJ1-1; tentative D call: TRBD1 (5 bases). There are 16 residues in the CDR3. V lost 0 bases, J lost 1 base, and 13 bases lay in between. CDR1 SGDLS and CDR2 YYNGEE come from the germline V gene. DNA for the CDR3: TGTGCCAGCAGCGTAGGTTGGGGGGAAGCGAACACTGAAGCTTTCTTT. This translates into CASSVGWGEANTEAFF.

V and J are TRBV2 and TRBJ2-2; D is ambiguous. Germline lookup yields CDR1 SNHLY and CDR2 FYNNEI. There are 13 residues in the CDR3. V dropped 3 bases and J dropped 6 bases, with 8 bases sitting between them. DNA of the CDR3: TGTGCCAGCAGTGACCTCAGGCCCGGGGAGCTGTTTTTT. This encodes CASSDLRPGELFF.

This clone was counted ten times or more. The V gene is TRBV9, the J gene TRBJ2-1, with TRBD1 identical over 8 bases. Germline lookup yields CDR1 SGDLS and CDR2 YYNGEE. CDR3 length equals 16 residues. Trimming at V came to 0 bases and at J to 6 bases, leaving 8 bases not matched to a gene. For the CDR3, the DNA is TGTGCCAGCAGCGTAGATGGTGGACAGGGATCCAATGAGCAGTTCTTC. Translation: CASSVDGGQGSNEQFF.

The chain joins TRBV5-1 to TRBJ2-7; 14 nucleotides agree with TRBD2. V gave up 4 bases and J gave up 6 bases; unmatched junction bases: 3. The germline CDR1 and CDR2 sequences are SGHRS and YFSETQ. The CDR3 is 14 residues long. The CDR3 DNA follows: TGCGCCAGCAGCGGGACTAGCGGGGGTTCCGAGCAGTACTTC. Translated, it gives CASSGTSGGSEQYF. Based on the CDR3 plus reference TRBV5-1 and TRBJ2-7, the full variable domain is KAGVTQTPRYLIKTRGQQVTLSCSPISGHRSVSWYQQTPGQGLQFLFEYFSETQRNKGNFPGRFSGRQFSNSRSEMNVSTLELGDSALYLCASSGTSGGSEQYFGPGTRLTVT.

This clone showed up many times. The chain uses TRBV6-8 and TRBJ1-5, with D perhaps matching TRBD1 (6 bases). There are 15 residues in the CDR3. Looked up from germline, CDR1 is MNHGY and CDR2 is SAAAGT. Deletions cut 2 bases from V and 0 bases from J, with 8 bases between. CDR3 protein: CASSYDRSSNQPQHF. In DNA, the CDR3 is TGTGCCAGCAGTTACGACAGGAGTAGCAATCAGCCCCAGCATTTT.

This chain connects TRBV6-8 to TRBJ2-1; 12 bases fit TRBD2. Trimming cost V 6 bases and J 4 bases; bases outside gene matches: 7. Germline V gene data show CDR1 as MNHGY and CDR2 as SAAAGT. The CDR3 has 16 amino acids. The CDR3 sequence is CASSPILAGGYNEQFF. The CDR3 region has the DNA TGTGCCAGCAGCCCGATTCTAGCGGGGGGGTACAATGAGCAGTTCTTC.

The rearrangement joins TRBV30 to TRBJ1-1; 7 bases line up with TRBD1. The CDR3 is 16 amino acids. J lost 3 bases, V lost 4 bases, and 14 bases had no gene match. Germline loops: CDR1 GTSNPN, CDR2 SVGIG (reference sequence). The CDR3 loop reads CAWIPRDRPRDTEAFF. The CDR3 nucleotides read TGTGCCTGGATACCTCGGGACAGACCGAGGGACACTGAAGCTTTCTTT. The complete variable domain, with remaining parts taken from reference TRBV30 and TRBJ1-1, reads SQTIHQWPATLVQPVGSPLSLECTVEGTSNPNLYWYRQAAGRGLQLLFYSVGIGQISSEVPQNLSASRPQDRQFILSSKKLLLSDSGFYLCAWIPRDRPRDTEAFFGQGTRLTVV.

The chain links TRBV9 to TRBJ1-2; D is uncertain. The CDR3 length is 13 residues. Germline V gives CDR1 SGDLS, CDR2 YYNGEE. V lost 5 bases and J 10 bases, leaving 18 bases between the germline ends. The CDR3 is CASSMTGSQDYTF. CDR3 sequence (DNA): TGTGCCAGCAGTATGACCGGATCCCAGGACTACACCTTC.

This clone has just a few counts. The CDR3 bases are TGCGCCAGCAGCCAAGAAGTCGGAGCCGGGACCTATTCCTACAATGAGCAGTTCTTC. It is translated as CASSQEVGAGTYSYNEQFF. The chain is built from TRBV5-1 and TRBJ2-1; tentatively, D is TRBD1 or TRBD2 (5 bases each). Per the germline V gene, CDR1 is SGHRS and CDR2 is YFSETQ. Trimming pared 4 bases from V and 1 base from J, leaving 24 bases between. There are 19 residues in the CDR3.

This clone appeared a few times. This chain links TRBV7-4 with TRBJ1-6; D is unresolved. The CDR3 covers 13 residues. The germline CDR1 and CDR2 sequences are SGHVT and SQSDAQ. V was shortened by 1 base and J by 8 bases, with 6 bases between the two germline ends. The CDR3 DNA reads as TGTGCCAGCAGCTTAGAAACCGATTCACCCCTCCACTTT. The encoded protein is CASSLETDSPLHF.